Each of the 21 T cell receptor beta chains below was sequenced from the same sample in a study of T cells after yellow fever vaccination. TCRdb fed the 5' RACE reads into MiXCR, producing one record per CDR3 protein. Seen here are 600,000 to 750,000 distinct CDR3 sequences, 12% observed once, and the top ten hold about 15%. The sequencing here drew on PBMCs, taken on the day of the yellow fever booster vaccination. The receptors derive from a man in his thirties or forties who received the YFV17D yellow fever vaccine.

The DNA for the CDR3 is TGTGCCAGCAGCTTCATCAATCAGCCCCAGCATTTT. This encodes CASSFINQPQHF. The chain is built from TRBV7-2 and TRBJ1-5, with D hard to call. Germline assignment: CDR1 SGHTA and CDR2 FQGNSA. There are 12 residues in the CDR3. Trimming pared 3 bases from V and 3 bases from J, leaving 3 bases between.

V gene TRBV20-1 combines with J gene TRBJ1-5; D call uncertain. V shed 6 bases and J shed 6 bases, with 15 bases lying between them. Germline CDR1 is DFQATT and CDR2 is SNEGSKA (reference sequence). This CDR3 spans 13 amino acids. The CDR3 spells CSATPHRGQPQHF. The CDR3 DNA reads TGCAGTGCCACCCCTCATCGGGGTCAGCCCCAGCATTTT.

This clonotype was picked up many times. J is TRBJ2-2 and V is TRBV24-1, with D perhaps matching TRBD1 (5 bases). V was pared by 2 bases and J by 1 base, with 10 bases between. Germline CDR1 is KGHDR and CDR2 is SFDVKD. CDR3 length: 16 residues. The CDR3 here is CATSDSQAMNTGELFF. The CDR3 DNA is TGTGCCACCAGTGATTCACAGGCGATGAACACCGGGGAGCTGTTTTTT.

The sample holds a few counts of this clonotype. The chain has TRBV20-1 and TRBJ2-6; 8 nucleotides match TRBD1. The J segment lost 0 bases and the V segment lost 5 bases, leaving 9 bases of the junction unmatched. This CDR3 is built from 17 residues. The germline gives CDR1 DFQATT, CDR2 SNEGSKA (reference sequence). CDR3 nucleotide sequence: TGCAGTGCTTCCCCGGGACAGGCTTACTCTGGGGCCAACGTCCTGACTTTC. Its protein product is CSASPGQAYSGANVLTF.

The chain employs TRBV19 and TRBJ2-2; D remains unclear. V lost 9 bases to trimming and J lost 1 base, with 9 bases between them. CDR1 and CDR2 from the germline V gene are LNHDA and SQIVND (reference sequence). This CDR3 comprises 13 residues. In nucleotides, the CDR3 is TGTGCCAGCTATAACTTGAACACCGGGGAGCTGTTTTTT. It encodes CASYNLNTGELFF.

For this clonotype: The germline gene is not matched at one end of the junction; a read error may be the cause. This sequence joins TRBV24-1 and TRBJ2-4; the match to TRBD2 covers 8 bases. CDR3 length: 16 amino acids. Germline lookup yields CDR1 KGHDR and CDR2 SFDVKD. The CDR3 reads CTTAERETLAKNIQYF. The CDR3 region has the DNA TGTACCACCGCTGAGCGGGAGACTCTAGCCAAAAACATTCAGTACTTC.

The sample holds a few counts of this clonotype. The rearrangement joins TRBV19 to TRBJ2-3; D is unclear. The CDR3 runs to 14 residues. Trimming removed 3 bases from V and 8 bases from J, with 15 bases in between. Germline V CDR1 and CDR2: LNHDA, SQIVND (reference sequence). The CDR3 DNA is TGTGCCAGTAGTATCACTCCCCTACAACCTACGCAGTATTTT. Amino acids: CASSITPLQPTQYF.

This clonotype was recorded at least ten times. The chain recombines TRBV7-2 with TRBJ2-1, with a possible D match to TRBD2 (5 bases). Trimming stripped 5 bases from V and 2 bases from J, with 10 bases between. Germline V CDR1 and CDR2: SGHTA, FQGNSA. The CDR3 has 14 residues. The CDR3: CASSAGLPYNEQFF. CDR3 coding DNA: TGTGCCAGCAGCGCCGGACTGCCCTACAATGAGCAGTTCTTC.

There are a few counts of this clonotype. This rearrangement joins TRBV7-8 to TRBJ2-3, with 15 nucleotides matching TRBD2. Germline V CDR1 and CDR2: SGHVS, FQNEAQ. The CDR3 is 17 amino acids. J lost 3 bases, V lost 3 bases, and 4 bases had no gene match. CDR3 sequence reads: CASSFIGTSGRTDTQYF. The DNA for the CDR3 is TGTGCCAGCAGCTTCATAGGGACTAGCGGGAGGACAGATACGCAGTATTTT.

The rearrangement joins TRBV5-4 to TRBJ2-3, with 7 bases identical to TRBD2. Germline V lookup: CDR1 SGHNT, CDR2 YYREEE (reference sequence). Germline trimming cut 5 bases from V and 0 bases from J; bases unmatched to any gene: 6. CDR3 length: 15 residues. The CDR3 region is CASRTSGTSTDTQYF. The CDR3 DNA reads TGTGCCAGCAGGACCAGCGGGACGAGCACAGATACGCAGTATTTT. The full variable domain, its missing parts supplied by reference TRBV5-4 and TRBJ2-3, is ETGVTQSPTHLIKTRGQQVTLRCSSQSGHNTVSWYQQALGQGPQFIFQYYREEENGRGNFPPRFSGLQFPNYSSELNVNALELDDSALYLCASRTSGTSTDTQYFGPGTRLTVL.

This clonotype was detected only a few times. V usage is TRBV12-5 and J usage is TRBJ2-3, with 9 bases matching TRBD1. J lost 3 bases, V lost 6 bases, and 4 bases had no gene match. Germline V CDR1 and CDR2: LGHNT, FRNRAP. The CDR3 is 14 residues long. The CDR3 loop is CASGHGQGTDTQYF. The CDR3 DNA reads TGTGCTAGTGGACACGGACAGGGGACAGATACGCAGTATTTT.

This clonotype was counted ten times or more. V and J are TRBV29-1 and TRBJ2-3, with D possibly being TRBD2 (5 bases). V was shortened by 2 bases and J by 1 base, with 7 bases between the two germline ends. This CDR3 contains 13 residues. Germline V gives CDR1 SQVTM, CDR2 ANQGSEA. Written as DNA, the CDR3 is TGCAGCGTTGAAAGCGGAGGCACAGATACGCAGTATTTT. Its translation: CSVESGGTDTQYF.

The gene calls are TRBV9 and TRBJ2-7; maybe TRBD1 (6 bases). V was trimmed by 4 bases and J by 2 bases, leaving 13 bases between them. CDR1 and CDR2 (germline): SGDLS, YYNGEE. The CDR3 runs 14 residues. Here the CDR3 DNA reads TGTGCCAGCAGCCAAACGACAGGAACCTACGAGCAGTACTTC. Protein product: CASSQTTGTYEQYF.

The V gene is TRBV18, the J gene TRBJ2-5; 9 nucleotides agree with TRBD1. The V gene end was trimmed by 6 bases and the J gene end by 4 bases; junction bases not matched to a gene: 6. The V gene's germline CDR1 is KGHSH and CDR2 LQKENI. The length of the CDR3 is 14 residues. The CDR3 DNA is TGTGCCAGCTCGTCCGGGACAGGGACAGAGACCCAGTACTTC. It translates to CASSSGTGTETQYF.

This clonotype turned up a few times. CDR3 loop: CASGAHYDNEQFF. CDR3 DNA sequence: TGTGCCAGCGGCGCCCACTATGACAATGAGCAGTTCTTC. This sequence joins TRBV9 and TRBJ2-1; D ambiguous. The CDR3 totals 13 residues. The germline CDR1 and CDR2 sequences are SGDLS and YYNGEE. V gave up 7 bases and J gave up 5 bases, with 13 bases separating them.

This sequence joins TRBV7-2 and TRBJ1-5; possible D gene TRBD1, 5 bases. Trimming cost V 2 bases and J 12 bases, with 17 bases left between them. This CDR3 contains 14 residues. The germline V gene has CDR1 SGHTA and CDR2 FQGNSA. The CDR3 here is CASSLSRGDPRQHF. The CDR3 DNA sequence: TGTGCCAGCAGCTTAAGTAGGGGCGATCCGCGCCAGCATTTT.

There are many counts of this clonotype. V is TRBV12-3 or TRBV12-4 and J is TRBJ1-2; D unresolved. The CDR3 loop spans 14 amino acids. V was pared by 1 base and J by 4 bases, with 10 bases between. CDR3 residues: CASSLVGEFYGYTF. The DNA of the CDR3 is TGTGCCAGCAGTTTAGTTGGAGAATTCTATGGCTACACCTTC.

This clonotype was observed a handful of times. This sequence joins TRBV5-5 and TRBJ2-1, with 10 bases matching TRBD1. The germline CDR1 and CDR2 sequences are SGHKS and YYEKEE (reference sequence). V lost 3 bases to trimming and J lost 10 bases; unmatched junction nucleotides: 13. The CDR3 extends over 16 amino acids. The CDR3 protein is CASSWRVGQGVGEQFF. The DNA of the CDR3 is TGTGCCAGCAGCTGGAGGGTTGGACAGGGGGTCGGGGAGCAGTTCTTC.

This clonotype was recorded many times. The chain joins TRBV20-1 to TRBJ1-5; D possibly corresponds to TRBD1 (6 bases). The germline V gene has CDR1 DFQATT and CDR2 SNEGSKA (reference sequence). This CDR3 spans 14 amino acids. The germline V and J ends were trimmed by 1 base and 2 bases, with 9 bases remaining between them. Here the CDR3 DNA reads TGCAGTGCTAGAGGAGGGGGTGGCAATCAGCCCCAGCATTTT. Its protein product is CSARGGGGNQPQHF.

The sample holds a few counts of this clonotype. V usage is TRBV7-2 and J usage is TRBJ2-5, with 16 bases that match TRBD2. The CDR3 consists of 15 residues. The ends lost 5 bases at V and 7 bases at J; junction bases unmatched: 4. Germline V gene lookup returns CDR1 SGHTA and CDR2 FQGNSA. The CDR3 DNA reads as TGTGCCAGCAGCGCGGGACTAGCGGGAGGGGGGACCCAGTACTTC. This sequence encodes CASSAGLAGGGTQYF.

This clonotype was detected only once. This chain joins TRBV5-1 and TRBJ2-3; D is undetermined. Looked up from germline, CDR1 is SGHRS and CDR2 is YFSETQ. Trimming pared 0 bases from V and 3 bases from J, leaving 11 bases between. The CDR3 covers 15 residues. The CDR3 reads CASSLDSRSTDTQYF. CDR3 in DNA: TGCGCCAGCAGCTTGGATAGCAGGAGTACAGATACGCAGTATTTT.